This TCR beta chain derives from a study of T cells in Graves' hyperthyroidism and ophthalmopathy (dated by TCRdb to the late 2010s). Regarding the complete study: Peripheral blood was collected at initial diagnosis, before any treatment. Prospective prediction of ophthalmopathy was tested in an independent validation cohort consisting of about 19 hyperthyroidism patients and 17 patients who later progressed to ophthalmopathy. The study also compared thyroid tissue and blood T-cell repertoires from a handful of Graves' hyperthyroidism patients. TCR V-J signatures able to tell the groups apart were searched for in a discovery cohort of approximately 95 patients, of whom under 45 had Graves' ophthalmopathy and about 60 had stable Graves' hyperthyroidism. Once sampling was done, hyperthyroidism patients were given methimazole at a starting dose of 30 mg daily, whereas ophthalmopathy patients were given high-dose intravenous methylprednisolone. The 90 to 100 discovery patients were randomly divided into training and test sets at a 7:3 ratio. According to the paper, TCR Vbeta CDR3 sequencing was carried out on 135 peripheral blood samples, which came from approximately 43 ophthalmopathy, 80 or so hyperthyroidism and approximately 17 progressor patients. General study outcomes and caveats: Most expanded thyroid clonotypes (frequency above 0.001) were also detected in blood, a finding suggesting that blood repertoires may reflect thyroid immune responses. In validation, the model predicted progression to ophthalmopathy a median of roughly six months before onset, with roughly 70% sensitivity and roughly 77% specificity. Sample size was not statistically predetermined, and investigators were not blinded to group allocation. Ophthalmopathy was separated from stable hyperthyroidism by a 13 V-J signature model, with 85% to 90% sensitivity and about 81% specificity obtained in cross-validation and 80%/75% obtained in testing.

The TCR beta CDR3 regions were amplified from the RNA transcripts. For the first round of RT-PCR on the TCR CDR3, the HTBI primer set was used together with the Qiagen OneStep RT-PCR kit. Libraries were constructed in a second round of multiplex PCR, after which size selection and purification were performed. Paired-end sequencing of the libraries was performed with 100 bp reads on an Illumina HiSeq2000. The paper's processing steps were these. Raw data were processed with SOAPnuke, discarding reads with adapters, uncalled bases, mean Phred below 15, or no exact constant-primer or identifier match. COPE v1.2.5 was used to merge the high-quality paired reads, and each unique nucleotide sequence was defined as a clonotype. MiTCR v1.1 was used to align clonotypes to the IMGT TRBV, TRBD and TRBJ reference segments. Only V-J combinations with frequency above 0.0001, covering 99.2% of repertoires, were analysed. The TCS score was defined as the ratio of F50 (clonal expansion) to E x V (chaos), calculated using BLOSUM62-based TCRdist between CDR3 peptides within each V-J. Welch's t-statistics and random forest reduced approximately 520 V-J features to roughly 13, which were used in a naive Bayes classifier (R e1071). TCRdb trimmed the raw reads at Q25, called clones with MiXCR and kept productive beta chains. Merged by CDR3 protein, the rows form single entries marked with the most common genes and DNA. These V and J calls rely on TCRdb rather than the paper's analysis. This sample is represented by 550,000 to 850,000 distinct CDR3 sequences; approximately 19% of them were singletons. The ten top clones hold roughly 17% of the sample.

Counted from cysteine to phenylalanine, this CDR3 has 14 amino acids. The only DNA kept is the CDR3, 42 bases in frame from the first base. V and J are trimmed by 5 bases and 0 bases, and the gene matches miss 1 base of the junction. This clonotype was seen many times. Its target antigen remains unknown. Base qualities were left out, and no much larger clone turns up one base away. Hyperthyroidism patients were aged 18 to 65 years and newly diagnosed, with disease duration of less than 2 months. Exclusion was applied to patients with uncontrolled infections, other autoimmune diseases, pregnancy or lactation. Clinical symptoms, serum thyroxine and TRAb, thyroid ultrasound, and orbital computed tomography formed the basis for the diagnoses. Blood from progressor patients was drawn when they were first diagnosed with hyperthyroidism, before any ophthalmopathy symptoms appeared. Ficoll-Paque density gradient centrifugation was used to isolate PBMCs from around 10 ml of fresh peripheral blood. Progressor patients were defined as those initially diagnosed with Graves' hyperthyroidism in whom ophthalmopathy developed during follow-up. Total RNA was extracted using Trizol reagent, and RNA quality was assessed on an Agilent 2100 Bioanalyzer.

The sequence joins TRBV12-3 or TRBV12-4 to TRBJ2-3, with 8 bases in between that match TRBD2. Sequencing was done on a sample of blood. The sequence came from a woman aged 45-65 years with Graves' hyperthyroidism that later progressed to Graves' ophthalmopathy. The sequence in DNA is TGTGCCAGCAGTCAGCGGGGGAGCACAGATACGCAGTATTTT. This is translated as CASSQRGSTDTQYF.